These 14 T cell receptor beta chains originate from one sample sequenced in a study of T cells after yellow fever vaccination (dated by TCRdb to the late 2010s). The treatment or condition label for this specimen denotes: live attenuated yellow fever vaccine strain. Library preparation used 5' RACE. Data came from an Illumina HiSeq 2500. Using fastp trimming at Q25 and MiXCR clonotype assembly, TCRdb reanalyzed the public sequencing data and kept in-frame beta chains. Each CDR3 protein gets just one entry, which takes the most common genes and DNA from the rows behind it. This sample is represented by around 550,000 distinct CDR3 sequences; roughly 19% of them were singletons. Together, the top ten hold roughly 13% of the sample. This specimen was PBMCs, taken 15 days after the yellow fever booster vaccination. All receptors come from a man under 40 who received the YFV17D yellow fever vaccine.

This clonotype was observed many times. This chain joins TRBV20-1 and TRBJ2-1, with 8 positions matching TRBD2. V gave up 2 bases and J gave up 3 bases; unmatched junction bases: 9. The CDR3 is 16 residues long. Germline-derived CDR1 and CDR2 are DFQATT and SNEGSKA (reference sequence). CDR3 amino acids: CSARSGLADIYNEQFF. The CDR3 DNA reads TGCAGTGCTAGAAGCGGACTAGCTGATATCTACAATGAGCAGTTCTTC.

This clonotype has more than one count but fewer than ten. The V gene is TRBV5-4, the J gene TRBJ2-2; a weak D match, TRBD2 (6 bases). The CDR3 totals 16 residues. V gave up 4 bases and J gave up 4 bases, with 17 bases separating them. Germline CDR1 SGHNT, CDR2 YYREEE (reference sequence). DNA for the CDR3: TGTGCCAGCAGCAGGGACTCGAAAGCGGGCACCGGGGAGCTGTTTTTT. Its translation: CASSRDSKAGTGELFF.

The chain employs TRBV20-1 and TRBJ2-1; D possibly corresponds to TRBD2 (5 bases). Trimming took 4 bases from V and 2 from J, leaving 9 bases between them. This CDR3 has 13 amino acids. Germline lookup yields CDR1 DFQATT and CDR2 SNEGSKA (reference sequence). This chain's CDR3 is CSATGVAYNEQFF. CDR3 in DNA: TGCAGTGCTACCGGGGTGGCCTACAATGAGCAGTTCTTC.

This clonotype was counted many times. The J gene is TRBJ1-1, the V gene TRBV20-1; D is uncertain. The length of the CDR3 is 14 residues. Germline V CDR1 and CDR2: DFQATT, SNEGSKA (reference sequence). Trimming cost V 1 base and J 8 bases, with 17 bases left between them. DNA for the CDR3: TGCAGTGCTAGAGGTAAAGGGATCTCTTGGGAAGCTTTCTTT. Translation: CSARGKGISWEAFF.

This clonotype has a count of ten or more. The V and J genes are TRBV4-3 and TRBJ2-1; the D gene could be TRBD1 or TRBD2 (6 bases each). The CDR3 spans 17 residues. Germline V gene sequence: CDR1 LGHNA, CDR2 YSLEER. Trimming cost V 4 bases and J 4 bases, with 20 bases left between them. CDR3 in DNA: TGCGCCAGCAGCCGGAGGGACACCGCAAGAAATTACAATGAGCAGTTCTTC. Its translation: CASSRRDTARNYNEQFF.

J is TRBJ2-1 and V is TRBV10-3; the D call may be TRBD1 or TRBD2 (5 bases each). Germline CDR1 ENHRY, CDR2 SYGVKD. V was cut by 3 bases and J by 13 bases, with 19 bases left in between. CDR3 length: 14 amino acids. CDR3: CAISDTGTDKAQFF. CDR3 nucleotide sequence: TGTGCCATCAGTGACACCGGGACCGACAAGGCACAGTTCTTC.

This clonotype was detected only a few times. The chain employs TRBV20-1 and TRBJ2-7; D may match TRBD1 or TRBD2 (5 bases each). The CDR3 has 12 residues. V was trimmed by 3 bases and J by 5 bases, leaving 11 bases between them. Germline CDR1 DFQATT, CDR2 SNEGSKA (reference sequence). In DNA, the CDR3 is TGCAGTGCTAGTCTCAGGGACCACGAGCAGTACTTC. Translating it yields CSASLRDHEQYF.

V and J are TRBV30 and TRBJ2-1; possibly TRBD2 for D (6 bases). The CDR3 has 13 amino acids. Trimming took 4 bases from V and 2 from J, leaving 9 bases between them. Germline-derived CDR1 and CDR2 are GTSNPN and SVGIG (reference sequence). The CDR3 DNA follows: TGTGCCTGGAACCGCGGGGCCTACAATGAGCAGTTCTTC. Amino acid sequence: CAWNRGAYNEQFF.

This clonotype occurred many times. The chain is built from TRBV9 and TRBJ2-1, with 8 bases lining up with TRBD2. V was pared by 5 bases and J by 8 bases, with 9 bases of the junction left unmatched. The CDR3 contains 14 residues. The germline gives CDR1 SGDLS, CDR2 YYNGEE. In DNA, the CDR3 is TGTGCCAGCAGTGTCGGACTAGCCGGGGATGAGCAGTTCTTC. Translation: CASSVGLAGDEQFF.

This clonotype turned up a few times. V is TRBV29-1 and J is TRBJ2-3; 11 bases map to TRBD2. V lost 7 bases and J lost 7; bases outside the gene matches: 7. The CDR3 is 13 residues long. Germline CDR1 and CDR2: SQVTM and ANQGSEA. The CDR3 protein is CSGGASGRYTQYF. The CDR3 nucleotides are TGCAGCGGGGGGGCTAGCGGGAGGTATACGCAGTATTTT.

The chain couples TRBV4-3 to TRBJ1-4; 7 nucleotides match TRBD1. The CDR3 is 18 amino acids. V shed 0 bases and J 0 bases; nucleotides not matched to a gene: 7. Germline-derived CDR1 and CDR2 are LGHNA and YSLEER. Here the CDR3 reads CASSQDPPGGATNEKLFF. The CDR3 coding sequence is TGCGCCAGCAGCCAAGATCCCCCAGGGGGTGCAACTAATGAAAAACTGTTTTTT.

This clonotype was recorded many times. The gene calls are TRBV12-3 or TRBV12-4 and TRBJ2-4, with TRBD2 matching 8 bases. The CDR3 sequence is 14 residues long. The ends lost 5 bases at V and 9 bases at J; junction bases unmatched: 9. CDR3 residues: CASSPSGRVSIQYF. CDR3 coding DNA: TGTGCCAGCAGTCCAAGCGGGAGAGTTAGCATTCAGTACTTC.

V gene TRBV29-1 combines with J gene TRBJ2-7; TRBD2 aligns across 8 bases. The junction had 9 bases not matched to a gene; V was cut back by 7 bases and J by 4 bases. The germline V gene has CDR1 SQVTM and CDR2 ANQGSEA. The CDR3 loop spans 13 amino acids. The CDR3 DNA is TGCAGCGCCTCAGTAGCGGGAAGGTACGAGCAGTACTTC. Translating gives CSASVAGRYEQYF.

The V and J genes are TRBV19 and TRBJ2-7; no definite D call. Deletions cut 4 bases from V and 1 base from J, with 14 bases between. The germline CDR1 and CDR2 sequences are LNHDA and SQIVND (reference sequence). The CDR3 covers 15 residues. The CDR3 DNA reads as TGTGCCAGTAGTACTGGACGACATCCTTCCTACGAGCAGTACTTC. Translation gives CASSTGRHPSYEQYF.